This T cell receptor (beta chain) was sequenced during a study of blood T cell repertoires in COVID-19. In the study overall: Collection of acute and convalescent COVID-19 samples took place in the United States, Italy and Spain. T cells, B-cell-depleted T cells, or PBMCs supplied cDNA or gDNA.

Generated by immunoSEQ multiplex PCR, the TCRdb table keeps only in-frame clones and is missing some. The sample contains fewer than 350,000 clones, 81% of which appear only once. The germline V gene has CDR1 MNHEY and CDR2 SVGAGI. The CDR3 spans 15 residues. The V and J ends lost 6 bases and 4 bases respectively, with 18 bases between them. The rearrangement links TRBV6-5 to TRBJ1-2; D gene uncertain. This TCR derives from a woman aged 55-70 years with active or convalescent COVID-19. Specimen: peripheral blood. DNA for the CDR3: TGTGCCAGCAGACCTGACACTCCCCGGGGCTATGGCTACACCTTC. This translates into CASRPDTPRGYGYTF.